The clone carrying this T cell receptor (beta chain) was counted ten times or more. Its target is not known. The TCR beta CDR3 regions underwent amplification from RNA transcripts. First-round RT-PCR with HTBI primers preceded a second-round multiplex PCR. TCRdb used MiXCR to reprocess the multiplex PCR reads, holding one entry per CDR3 protein. The sample records about 420,000 distinct CDR3 sequences, more than 20% being singletons. PBMCs were isolated by Ficoll-Paque density gradient centrifugation, using about 9.5 ml of fresh peripheral blood as the starting material. The sample belongs to a study of Graves' ophthalmopathy and Graves' hyperthyroidism. General observations from the study: At roughly 67% sensitivity and 72.22% specificity, the model predicted progression of the ophthalmopathy.

Sequencing was performed on peripheral blood. This TCR was recovered from a young woman with stable Graves' hyperthyroidism.

CDR3 nucleotide sequence: TGCAGCGCGCTAACTGCCAGGAGAAACGAGCAGTACTTC. Residues: CSALTARRNEQYF. The V gene is TRBV29-1, the J gene TRBJ2-7; D is unclear. Germline assignment: CDR1 SQVTM and CDR2 ANQGSEA. The V end lost 7 bases, the J end lost 5 bases, and 18 bases lay between the germline ends. The CDR3 is made up of 13 amino acids.